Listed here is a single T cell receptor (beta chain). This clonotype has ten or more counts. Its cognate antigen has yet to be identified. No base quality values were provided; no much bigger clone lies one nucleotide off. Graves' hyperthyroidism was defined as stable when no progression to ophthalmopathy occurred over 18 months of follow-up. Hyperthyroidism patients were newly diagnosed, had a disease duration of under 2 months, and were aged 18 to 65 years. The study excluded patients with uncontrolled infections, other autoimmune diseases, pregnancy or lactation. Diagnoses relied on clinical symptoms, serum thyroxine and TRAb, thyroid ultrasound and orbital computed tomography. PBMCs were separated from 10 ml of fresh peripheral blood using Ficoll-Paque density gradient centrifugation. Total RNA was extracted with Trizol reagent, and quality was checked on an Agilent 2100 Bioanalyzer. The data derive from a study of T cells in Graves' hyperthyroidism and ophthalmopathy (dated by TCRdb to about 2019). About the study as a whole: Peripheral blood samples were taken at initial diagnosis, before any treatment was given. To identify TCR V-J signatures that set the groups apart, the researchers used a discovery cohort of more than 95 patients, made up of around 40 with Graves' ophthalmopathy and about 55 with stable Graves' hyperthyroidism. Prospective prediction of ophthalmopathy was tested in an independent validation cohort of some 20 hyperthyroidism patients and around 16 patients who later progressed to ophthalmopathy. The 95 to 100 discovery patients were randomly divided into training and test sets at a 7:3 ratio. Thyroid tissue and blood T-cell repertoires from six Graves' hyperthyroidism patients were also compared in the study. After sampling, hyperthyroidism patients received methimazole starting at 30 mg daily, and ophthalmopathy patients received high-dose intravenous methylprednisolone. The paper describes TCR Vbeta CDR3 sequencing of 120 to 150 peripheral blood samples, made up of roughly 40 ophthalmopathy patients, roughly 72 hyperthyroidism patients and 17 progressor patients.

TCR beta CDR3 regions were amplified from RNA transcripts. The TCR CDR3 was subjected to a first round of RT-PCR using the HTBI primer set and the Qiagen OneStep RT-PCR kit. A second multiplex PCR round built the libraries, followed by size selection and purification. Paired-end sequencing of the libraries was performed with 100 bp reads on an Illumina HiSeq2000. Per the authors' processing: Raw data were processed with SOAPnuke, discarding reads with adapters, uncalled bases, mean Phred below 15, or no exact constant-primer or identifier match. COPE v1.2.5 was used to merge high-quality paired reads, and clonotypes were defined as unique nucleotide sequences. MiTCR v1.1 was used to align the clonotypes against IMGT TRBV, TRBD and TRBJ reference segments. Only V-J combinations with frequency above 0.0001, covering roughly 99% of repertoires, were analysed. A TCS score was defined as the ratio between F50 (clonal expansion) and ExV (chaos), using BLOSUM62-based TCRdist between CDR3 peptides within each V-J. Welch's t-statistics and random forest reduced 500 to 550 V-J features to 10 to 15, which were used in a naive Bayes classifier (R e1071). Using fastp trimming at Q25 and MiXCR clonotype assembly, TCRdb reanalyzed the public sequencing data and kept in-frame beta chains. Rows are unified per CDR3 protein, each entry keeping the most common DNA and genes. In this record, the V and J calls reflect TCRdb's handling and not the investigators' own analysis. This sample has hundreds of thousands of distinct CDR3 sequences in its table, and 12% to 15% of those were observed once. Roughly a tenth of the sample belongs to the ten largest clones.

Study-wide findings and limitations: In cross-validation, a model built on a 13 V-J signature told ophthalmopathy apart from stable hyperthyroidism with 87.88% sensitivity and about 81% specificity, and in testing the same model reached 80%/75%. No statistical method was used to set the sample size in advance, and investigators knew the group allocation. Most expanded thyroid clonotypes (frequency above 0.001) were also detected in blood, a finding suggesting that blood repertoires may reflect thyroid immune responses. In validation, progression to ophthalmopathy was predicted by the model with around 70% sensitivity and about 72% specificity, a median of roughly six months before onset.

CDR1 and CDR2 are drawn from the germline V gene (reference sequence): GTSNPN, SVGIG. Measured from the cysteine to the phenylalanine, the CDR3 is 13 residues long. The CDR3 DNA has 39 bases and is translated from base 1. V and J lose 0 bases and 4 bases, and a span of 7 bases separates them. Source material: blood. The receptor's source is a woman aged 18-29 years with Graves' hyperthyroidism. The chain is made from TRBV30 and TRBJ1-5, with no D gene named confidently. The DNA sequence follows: TGTGCCTGGAGTGTAGAGGAGAATCAGCCCCAGCATTTT. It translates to CAWSVEENQPQHF.